This T cell receptor beta chain was identified in a study of cytomegalovirus exposure and HLA in healthy donors. Notes on the study in general: Most observed TCR sequences were rare, whereas some public TCRs were detected in many donors. Some segments of the V type, notably TRBV6-2 and TRBV6-3, were excluded as indistinguishable.

Use of 60 Vbeta and 13 Jbeta primers characterized the PCR. In the authors' methods: Later, an analysis found around 80 million unique TCR beta chains, and roughly 10 million of these were shared. Measured with immunoSEQ multiplex PCR; TCRdb has only the in-frame clones, and not every one. V and J calls and clone size are as listed in that table; D and trimming were resolved from the DNA. The table lists about 120,000 clones, 63% of them singletons. The CDR3 loop spans 16 amino acids. Between the trimmed V and J ends, which lost 2 bases and 2 bases, there was a span of 13 bases. Germline V gene data show CDR1 as MNHEY and CDR2 as SVGAGI. To note about this clone: The antigen is unknown.

The sequence derives from a man aged 35-49 years in good health and CMV-seropositive. The specimen sequenced was PBMCs. The gene calls are TRBV6-5 and TRBJ2-4; possibly TRBD2 for D (5 bases). CDR3 sequence (DNA): TGTGCCAGCAGTTACGAGGGTATCTGGTCCAAAAACATTCAGTACTTC. It is translated as CASSYEGIWSKNIQYF.